The 24 T cell receptor beta chains below were found in one sample sequenced in a study of blood T cells in healthy people across ages. A second roughly 6 to 12 cycle PCR used barcoded and J-beta primers. TCRdb passed the 5' RACE reads through MiXCR, listing each CDR3 protein once. Counted here are fewer than 1,200,000 distinct CDR3 sequences, less than 25% occurring once; the ten biggest clones make up less than 0.75%. These data were also reused for a study on T cells of mothers and their children.

Sequenced material: blood. All receptors come from a girl aged 2 to 9 in good health.

The chain has TRBV12-3 or TRBV12-4 and TRBJ2-5; D may be TRBD1 (5 bases). This CDR3 has 15 amino acids. V was clipped by 5 bases and J by 4 bases, with 17 bases between them. The CDR3 here is CASSQSQTESETQYF. The CDR3 nucleotides are TGTGCCAGCAGTCAGAGCCAGACAGAATCAGAGACCCAGTACTTC.

This clonotype was seen a handful of times. V is TRBV10-2 and J is TRBJ2-7; D might be TRBD1 or TRBD2, each matching 5 bases. The CDR3 contains 13 residues. Germline V gene sequence: CDR1 WSHSY, CDR2 SAAADI. Trimming took off 3 bases at V and 7 bases at J, with 13 bases between the two ends. This CDR3 reads CASSDDSPGEQYF. CDR3 nucleotide sequence: TGCGCCAGCAGTGACGACAGTCCGGGGGAGCAGTACTTC.

This clonotype was seen more than once but under ten times. The rearrangement links TRBV5-1 to TRBJ2-5; perhaps TRBD1 as D (6 bases). Per germline, CDR1 SGHRS and CDR2 YFSETQ. This CDR3 spans 15 amino acids. The V end was cut by 7 bases, the J end by 1 base, with 17 bases between. The CDR3 DNA reads as TGCGCCAGCCACGAATCGGGACAATCCCAAGAGACCCAGTACTTC. Protein sequence: CASHESGQSQETQYF. The complete variable domain, with remaining parts taken from reference TRBV5-1 and TRBJ2-5, reads KAGVTQTPRYLIKTRGQQVTLSCSPISGHRSVSWYQQTPGQGLQFLFEYFSETQRNKGNFPGRFSGRQFSNSRSEMNVSTLELGDSALYLCASHESGQSQETQYFGPGTRLLVL.

The chain employs TRBV7-8 and TRBJ2-2; D uncertain. This CDR3 has 16 residues. Germline CDR1 SGHVS, CDR2 FQNEAQ. V lost 1 base and J lost 2, with 11 bases in between. As DNA, the CDR3 is TGTGCCAGCAGCTTAGATGTGGAAGGAAACACCGGGGAGCTGTTTTTT. This codes for CASSLDVEGNTGELFF.

This clonotype was seen a few times. The chain joins TRBV29-1 to TRBJ1-4; D is uncertain. The CDR3 contains 13 residues. Germline V gene sequence: CDR1 SQVTM, CDR2 ANQGSEA. V gave up 4 bases and J gave up 7 bases, with 13 bases separating them. The CDR3 nucleotides are TGCAGCGTTGGAGAGACGCCTGGTGAAAAACTGTTTTTT. It translates to CSVGETPGEKLFF.

This sequence joins TRBV6-5 and TRBJ1-1, with a possible D match to TRBD1 (5 bases). The V gene's germline CDR1 is MNHEY and CDR2 SVGAGI. The CDR3 spans 16 residues. With 2 bases removed from V and 0 bases from J, the gap between germline ends came to 13 bases. The CDR3 loop reads CASSYGDAILNTEAFF. In nucleotides, the CDR3 is TGTGCCAGCAGTTACGGGGACGCAATCCTGAACACTGAAGCTTTCTTT.

This clonotype was seen more than once but under ten times. The rearrangement joins TRBV12-3 or TRBV12-4 to TRBJ1-4; D ambiguous. The CDR3 runs 15 residues. V was clipped by 5 bases and J by 0 bases, with 10 bases between them. CDR3: CASSGRFTTNEKLFF. The DNA of the CDR3 is TGTGCCAGCAGTGGAAGGTTCACAACTAATGAAAAACTGTTTTTT.

This rearrangement joins TRBV2 to TRBJ2-6; unclear D gene. V was cut by 11 bases and J by 3 bases, with 11 bases left in between. There are 13 residues in the CDR3. From germline, CDR1 is SNHLY and CDR2 FYNNEI. CDR3 DNA: TGTGCCGGGGTGGGCGATGGGGCCAACGTCCTGACTTTC. It translates to CAGVGDGANVLTF.

A few counts support this clonotype. The chain combines TRBV6-6 with TRBJ1-1; D is undetermined. The germline gives CDR1 MNHNY, CDR2 SVGAGI (reference sequence). V lost 2 bases and J 7 bases, leaving 8 bases between the germline ends. The CDR3 covers 12 residues. CDR3: CASSYGRVEAFF. The CDR3, as DNA: TGTGCCAGCAGTTACGGTAGGGTTGAAGCTTTCTTT.

This clonotype was counted only a few times. The J gene is TRBJ2-3, the V gene TRBV29-1; a weak D match, TRBD2 (5 bases). Germline V gives CDR1 SQVTM, CDR2 ANQGSEA. With 6 bases removed from V and 2 bases from J, the gap between germline ends came to 12 bases. There are 13 residues in the CDR3. CDR3 DNA: TGCAGCGTCCGAGGGCGGAACACAGATACGCAGTATTTT. Translation gives CSVRGRNTDTQYF.

In its sample, this clonotype was seen a few times. This chain joins TRBV7-9 and TRBJ1-2; D is unclear. Germline CDR1 reads SEHNR; CDR2 reads FQNEAQ (reference sequence). V was shortened by 1 base and J by 6 bases, with 12 bases between the two germline ends. This CDR3 comprises 14 residues. The CDR3 sequence is CASSLVVGPDGYTF. The DNA for the CDR3 is TGTGCCAGCAGCTTAGTGGTGGGCCCGGATGGCTACACCTTC.

This clonotype was counted a few times. The chain carries TRBV4-1 and TRBJ2-1; tentatively, D is TRBD1 or TRBD2 (5 bases each). This CDR3 has 16 residues. With 0 bases removed from V and 8 bases from J, the gap between germline ends came to 17 bases. CDR1 and CDR2 from the germline V gene are MGHRA and YSYEKL. The CDR3 nucleotides read TGCGCCAGCAGCCAAGAACCGGGACGAGGTTTAGATGAGCAGTTCTTC. Residues: CASSQEPGRGLDEQFF.

This clonotype was found a few times. The chain couples TRBV12-3 or TRBV12-4 to TRBJ2-2; 12 nucleotides match TRBD2. J gave up 6 bases and V 5 bases, and 10 bases lay outside the gene matches. This CDR3 region has 17 residues. In DNA, the CDR3 is TGTGCCAGCAGTAGGAAGACTAGCGGGGGCGGTCCCGGGGAGCTGTTTTTT. This gives the protein CASSRKTSGGGPGELFF.

This clonotype came up a few times. The junction differs from germline at one of its ends, possibly a read error. The rearrangement links TRBV6-6 to TRBJ1-5, with 7 bases identical to TRBD1. This CDR3 has 14 residues. The germline V gene encodes CDR1 MNHNY and CDR2 SVGAGI (reference sequence). CDR3 bases: TGTGCCAGCAGACCTTCAGGGGGGGATCAGCCCCAGCACTTT. Protein sequence: CASRPSGGDQPQHF.

The rearrangement links TRBV20-1 to TRBJ2-1; 8 bases align to TRBD2. Trimming at V came to 4 bases and at J to 4 bases, leaving 6 bases not matched to a gene. Per germline, CDR1 DFQATT and CDR2 SNEGSKA (reference sequence). The CDR3 has 14 residues. The CDR3 spells CSAIGGENYNEQFF. The CDR3 DNA is TGCAGTGCTATCGGGGGGGAGAATTACAATGAGCAGTTCTTC.

The V and J genes are TRBV13 and TRBJ2-5; 7 nucleotides agree with TRBD1. The tail of the sequence fits TRBJ2-1 better, so the J call may be wrong. The CDR3 has 15 residues. Germline V gene lookup returns CDR1 PRHDT and CDR2 FYEKMQ (reference sequence). CDR3 in amino acids: CASSLEGARYNEQFF. CDR3 DNA sequence: TGTGCCAGCAGCTTAGAGGGGGCGAGGTACAATGAGCAGTTCTTC.

The V call is TRBV2, the J call TRBJ1-2; D is ambiguous. The CDR3 spans 15 residues. Germline V gives CDR1 SNHLY, CDR2 FYNNEI. Trimming cost V 0 bases and J 1 base, with 9 bases left between them. CDR3 nucleotides: TGTGCCAGCAGTGAAGCCGGGCGTCTTAACTATGGCTACACCTTC. Translating gives CASSEAGRLNYGYTF.

In this sample, this clonotype turned up a few times. V and J are TRBV7-3 and TRBJ2-7; D possibly corresponds to TRBD1 (6 bases). The V gene lost 4 bases and the J gene lost 0 bases, with 19 bases spanning the gap. This CDR3 contains 17 residues. The V gene's germline CDR1 is SGHTA and CDR2 FQGTGA. The CDR3 nucleotides read TGTGCCAGCAGCTCTAAAATCCGGACAGAGAGCTCCTACGAGCAGTACTTC. Amino acid sequence: CASSSKIRTESSYEQYF. The whole variable domain, remainder taken from reference TRBV7-3 and TRBJ2-7, is GAGVSQTPSNKVTEKGKYVELRCDPISGHTALYWYRQSLGQGPEFLIYFQGTGAADDSGLPNDRFFAVRPEGSVSTLKIQRTERGDSAVYLCASSSKIRTESSYEQYFGPGTRLTVT.

This rearrangement joins TRBV2 to TRBJ2-1, with D hard to call. The CDR3 spans 13 residues. Per germline, CDR1 SNHLY and CDR2 FYNNEI. With 11 bases removed from V and 0 bases from J, the gap between germline ends came to 11 bases. CDR3 bases: TGTGCCCTCAATTGGCCCTCCTACAATGAGCAGTTCTTC. It is translated as CALNWPSYNEQFF.

The chain has TRBV5-6 and TRBJ2-4, with a weak D call TRBD2 (6 bases). Per germline, CDR1 SGHDT and CDR2 YYEEEE. V was shortened by 0 bases and J by 7 bases, with 8 bases between the two germline ends. The CDR3 consists of 13 residues. DNA for the CDR3: TGTGCCAGCAGCTTGGGGGACTCTAACATTCAGTACTTC. It translates to CASSLGDSNIQYF.

The chain combines TRBV28 with TRBJ2-6; D is unresolved. The CDR3 runs 17 residues. Germline V CDR1 and CDR2: MDHEN, SYDVKM. Deletions cut 7 bases from V and 1 base from J, with 17 bases between. The CDR3 loop reads CASKRSSVRSGANVLTF. In DNA form, the CDR3 reads TGTGCCAGCAAACGTAGCTCCGTGCGGTCTGGGGCCAACGTCCTGACTTTC.

This clonotype has a handful of counts. V and J are TRBV3-1 and TRBJ2-1; the match to TRBD1 covers 10 bases. Germline CDR1 LGHDT, CDR2 YNNKEL (reference sequence). J lost 6 bases, V lost 3 bases, and 14 bases had no gene match. There are 18 residues in the CDR3. Here the CDR3 reads CASSQTPGTGAKSNEQFF. The CDR3 DNA reads as TGTGCCAGCAGCCAGACCCCCGGGACAGGGGCTAAGTCCAATGAGCAGTTCTTC.

This clonotype was detected a few times. The chain recombines TRBV4-1 with TRBJ2-5, with D hard to call. Germline V CDR1 and CDR2: MGHRA, YSYEKL. Trimming shortened V by 1 base and J by 3 bases, and 9 bases separated the two germline ends. The CDR3 is 14 residues long. The CDR3 loop reads CASSQVAVEETQYF. The CDR3 nucleotides read TGCGCCAGCAGCCAAGTAGCCGTAGAAGAGACCCAGTACTTC.

The V and J genes are TRBV29-1 and TRBJ2-1, with 8 bases that match TRBD1. The CDR3 loop spans 18 amino acids. The V and J ends lost 3 bases and 5 bases, in that order; junction bases with no gene match: 18. Germline-derived CDR1 and CDR2 are SQVTM and ANQGSEA. In DNA form, the CDR3 reads TGCAGCGTTGACTACTTAGATACGTTACAGGGGGTCCACAATGAGCAGTTCTTC. As protein: CSVDYLDTLQGVHNEQFF.